These 19 T cell receptor beta chains were sequenced from one sample in a study of T-cell reconstitution after alpha-beta-depleted transplantation in children. Unique molecular identifiers were incorporated during preparation of the TCRbeta library. TCRdb independently ran MiXCR on the PCR reads; one entry per CDR3 protein. The sample gives about 340,000 distinct CDR3 sequences, 10% to 15% of which show up once; approximately 4.3% is in the top ten. This material consisted of PBMCs, taken from the stem cell graft. These receptors were collected from a human donor who donated a stem cell graft to a child with Fanconi anemia.

This chain joins TRBV27 and TRBJ1-6; a possible D gene is TRBD1 (5 bases). V was clipped by 6 bases and J by 11 bases, with 14 bases between them. The CDR3 length is 13 residues. Looked up from germline, CDR1 is MNHEY and CDR2 is SMNVEV (reference sequence). The CDR3 DNA is TGTGCCAGCAGACCGGGACCTGGGGCACCCCTCCACTTT. It encodes CASRPGPGAPLHF.

This clonotype was recorded many times. The chain has TRBV29-1 and TRBJ2-5, with D tentatively TRBD1 or TRBD2 (5 bases each). Trimming removed 7 bases at V and 4 bases at J, with 13 bases between. The CDR3 runs to 12 residues. Germline CDR1 reads SQVTM; CDR2 reads ANQGSEA. This chain's CDR3 is CSARDAIETQYF. The CDR3, as DNA: TGCAGCGCCCGGGACGCAATAGAGACCCAGTACTTC.

The rearrangement joins TRBV7-2 to TRBJ1-2; D is possibly TRBD1 (5 bases). The CDR3 covers 15 residues. Germline loops: CDR1 SGHTA, CDR2 FQGNSA. The germline V and J ends were trimmed by 2 bases and 6 bases, with 16 bases remaining between them. The CDR3 DNA reads TGTGCCAGCAGCTTACATGTGGGGAGGGGCGATGGCTACACCTTC. Encoded protein: CASSLHVGRGDGYTF.

This clonotype was observed many times. The gene calls are TRBV15 and TRBJ2-2, with D possibly TRBD2 on 5 matching bases. This CDR3 has 13 amino acids. Germline V gene lookup returns CDR1 LNHNV and CDR2 YYDKDF (reference sequence). Trimming removed 3 bases at V and 6 bases at J, with 8 bases between. The DNA for the CDR3 is TGTGCCACCAGCAGGGACTTTCCCGGGGAGCTGTTTTTT. Translating it yields CATSRDFPGELFF.

The chain links TRBV6-2 or TRBV6-3 to TRBJ2-5; tentatively, D is TRBD2 (5 bases). The V end was cut by 2 bases, the J end by 2 bases, with 18 bases between. Germline V gene sequence: CDR1 MNHEY, CDR2 SVGEGT. There are 17 residues in the CDR3. CDR3 sequence (DNA): TGTGCCAGCAGTTACGAACATGAACTCCCGGGGCAAGAGACCCAGTACTTC. It yields the protein CASSYEHELPGQETQYF.

In this sample, this clonotype turned up once. This chain joins TRBV7-9 and TRBJ1-1; possibly TRBD1 for D (6 bases). V gave up 8 bases and J gave up 8 bases, with 15 bases separating them. Germline assignment: CDR1 SEHNR and CDR2 FQNEAQ (reference sequence). The CDR3 has 12 amino acids. The CDR3 loop is CASAQGSREAFF. CDR3 sequence (DNA): TGTGCCAGCGCACAGGGCTCTCGGGAAGCTTTCTTT.

The chain has TRBV30 and TRBJ2-5; 9 bases map to TRBD2. The CDR3 is 17 amino acids. Germline V gene data show CDR1 as GTSNPN and CDR2 as SVGIG (reference sequence). Trimming removed 6 bases from V and 0 bases from J; junction bases left unmatched: 14. CDR3 nucleotide sequence: TGTGCCTGCCAGAGCGGGGGGATCGTCGAGTACCAAGAGACCCAGTACTTC. Protein sequence: CACQSGGIVEYQETQYF.

This clonotype has only a few counts. This sequence joins TRBV7-9 and TRBJ2-5; no clear D gene. The CDR3 totals 12 residues. Germline V gene data show CDR1 as SEHNR and CDR2 as FQNEAQ (reference sequence). With 5 bases removed from V and 5 bases from J, the gap between germline ends came to 9 bases. CDR3 nucleotides: TGTGCCAGCAGCACCCTGAGGGAGACCCAGTACTTC. This codes for CASSTLRETQYF.

This clonotype has at least ten counts. The chain uses TRBV7-2 and TRBJ1-1, with 7 nucleotides matching TRBD1. Germline V lookup: CDR1 SGHTA, CDR2 FQGNSA. Losses at the gene ends were 1 base for V and 5 bases for J; bases not matched to a gene: 7. This CDR3 has 15 amino acids. The CDR3 sequence is CASSLVAGGNTEAFF. The CDR3 DNA reads TGTGCCAGCAGCTTAGTTGCAGGGGGAAATACTGAAGCTTTCTTT.

This clonotype was seen at least ten times. CDR3 DNA sequence: TGTGCCAGCAGCCAAGGACAGAGCACAGATACGCAGTATTTT. Translation: CASSQGQSTDTQYF. The chain couples TRBV2 to TRBJ2-3; possibly TRBD1 for D (6 bases). The CDR3 contains 14 residues. Germline V gene lookup returns CDR1 SNHLY and CDR2 FYNNEI. Trimming left V 6 bases short and J 0 bases short, with 10 bases between. Variable domain in full (rest from reference TRBV2 and TRBJ2-3): EPEVTQTPSHQVTQMGQEVILRCVPISNHLYFYWYRQILGQKVEFLVSFYNNEISEKSEIFDDQFSVERPDGSNFTLKIRSTKLEDSAMYFCASSQGQSTDTQYFGPGTRLTVL.

V gene TRBV5-1 combines with J gene TRBJ1-2; D is perhaps TRBD1 (6 bases). Trimming took off 0 bases at V and 8 bases at J, with 14 bases between the two ends. Germline loops: CDR1 SGHRS, CDR2 YFSETQ. The CDR3 contains 14 residues. Here the CDR3 reads CASSLVTGTGGYTF. CDR3 bases: TGCGCCAGCAGCTTGGTGACAGGCACGGGGGGCTACACCTTC.

This chain links TRBV30 with TRBJ1-1, with TRBD1 matching over 7 bases. J was trimmed by 4 bases and V by 6 bases; bases with no gene match: 8. Germline V gives CDR1 GTSNPN, CDR2 SVGIG (reference sequence). The CDR3 is 13 residues long. CDR3 nucleotide sequence: TGTGCCTGCGACAGGGCCGGGGGCACTGAAGCTTTCTTT. This gives the protein CACDRAGGTEAFF.

V is TRBV11-2 and J is TRBJ2-1; 7 bases are shared with TRBD1. V shed 5 bases, J shed 2 bases, and the junction held 0 bases outside the gene matches. The CDR3 consists of 13 residues. From germline, CDR1 is SGHAT and CDR2 FQNNGV. CDR3 nucleotide sequence: TGTGCCAGCAGCGGGACAGCCTACAATGAGCAGTTCTTC. It codes for CASSGTAYNEQFF.

The rearrangement joins TRBV7-2 to TRBJ2-3; D is undetermined. CDR1 and CDR2 from the germline V gene are SGHTA and FQGNSA. CDR3 length: 16 residues. Deletions cut 5 bases from V and 5 bases from J, with 20 bases between. CDR3 region: CASSVQGVGSLDTQYF. DNA for the CDR3: TGTGCCAGCAGCGTCCAAGGAGTGGGGTCTTTAGATACGCAGTATTTT.

This clonotype was observed a handful of times. The CDR3 protein is CASSGQFETQYF. The CDR3 DNA reads as TGTGCCAGCAGTGGCCAGTTCGAGACCCAGTACTTC. The chain has TRBV12-3 or TRBV12-4 and TRBJ2-5, with D uncertain. This CDR3 contains 12 residues. Trimming stripped 5 bases from V and 5 bases from J, with 9 bases between.

V gene TRBV24-1 combines with J gene TRBJ2-3; the match to TRBD1 covers 9 bases. The germline gives CDR1 KGHDR, CDR2 SFDVKD. V was pared by 8 bases and J by 2 bases, with 7 bases of the junction left unmatched. The CDR3 runs 15 residues. CDR3 DNA sequence: TGTGCCACCATGGACAGGGGCTCGACCACAGATACGCAGTATTTT. Amino acid sequence: CATMDRGSTTDTQYF.

This clonotype was seen a handful of times. This rearrangement joins TRBV27 to TRBJ1-1; D uncertain. V was cut by 7 bases and J by 0 bases, with 9 bases left in between. The CDR3 is 13 residues long. Germline CDR1 is MNHEY and CDR2 is SMNVEV (reference sequence). CDR3 residues: CASKRYLNTEAFF. The CDR3 DNA sequence: TGTGCCAGCAAGAGATACCTGAACACTGAAGCTTTCTTT.

This clonotype was seen a handful of times. The rearrangement links TRBV4-2 to TRBJ2-5; 10 bases line up with TRBD2. CDR1 and CDR2 from the germline V gene are LGHNA and YNFKEQ. This CDR3 region has 17 residues. Trimming removed 1 base from V and 3 bases from J; junction bases left unmatched: 8. The CDR3 region is CASSQGRKSGGEETQYF. In nucleotides, the CDR3 is TGTGCCAGCAGCCAAGGAAGAAAAAGCGGGGGGGAAGAGACCCAGTACTTC.

In its sample, this clonotype was seen many times. The J gene is TRBJ2-1, the V gene TRBV29-1; the D gene is possibly TRBD1 (5 bases). V lost 2 bases and J 1 base, leaving 12 bases between the germline ends. The CDR3 is 15 amino acids. Germline loops: CDR1 SQVTM, CDR2 ANQGSEA. The chain's CDR3 is CSVEYFGQSYNEQFF. CDR3 nucleotides: TGCAGCGTTGAATACTTTGGACAATCCTACAATGAGCAGTTCTTC.